The T cell receptor (beta chain) described here comes from a study of cytomegalovirus exposure and HLA in healthy donors (dated by TCRdb to about 2017). For the wider study: According to an earlier analysis of a few hundred of the donors, about 190 million T cells yielded 100 million or so unique TCR beta sequences and approximately 300 Gb of sequence data. Roughly 300 gigabases of sequencing data and around 90 million unique TCR sequences made up an early release that covered several hundred HLA-typed donors. Among the roughly 370 genotyped donors, approximately 81% belonged to the genetic ancestry cluster associated with self-reported Caucasian donors. The study was designed to test whether signatures of past pathogen exposure could be identified by cataloging public T cell receptors. The study profiled the T cell repertoires of hundreds of subjects by immunosequencing and related them to cytomegalovirus serostatus. A separate validation cohort of roughly 120 different subjects was used in addition to the roughly 700-subject first cohort. High-throughput TCR immunosequencing, statistical association of individual TCRs with disease status, and machine learning were combined to predict cytomegalovirus infection status. To study patterns of TCR occurrence, a later analysis re-analyzed previously published TCR beta repertoires from several hundred donors and added high-resolution HLA genotyping. Rather than using new phenotypic data, the later analysis identified candidate immune exposures from TCR beta sequences and from how often those sequences occurred across donors. An earlier analysis of approximately 630 of the donors applied high-throughput TCR beta sequencing to assess whether each TCR beta V gene segment acted as functional or pseudogenic. Donor age, sex, ethnicity and CMV serostatus were compiled together with the repertoire data. A later genetic analysis used genome-wide SNP genotypes for about 65% of the 666 donors, treating that subset as a discovery cohort. All discovery cohort repertoires had been generated on a single sequencing platform. Class I and class II HLA loci were covered by the typing at four-digit resolution. Typing coverage differed by locus: A, B, C, DRB1 and DQB1 were typed in roughly 629-630 donors, DQA1 in 500 to 550, DPA1 in nearly 610, and DPB1 in just under 490. Four or five DR-DQ haplotypes were handled as single units for association and clustering because linkage in the cohort was strong. Among 300 to 500 genotyped donors of the cohort, an average of around 220,000 unique TCR beta nucleotide sequences was sequenced per donor, of which 15% to 20% were non-productive. What the study reported, not specific to this receptor: In a later analysis, HLA-associated TCR beta chains showed more clonal expansion and lower generation probabilities than non-associated chains that were equally common. Some IMGT-functional V segments, including TRBV6-2 and TRBV6-3, could not be told apart with the 87-base-pair reads, so those segments were excluded. A further reported finding was that TCR beta sequences accurately predicted the HLA-A and HLA-B alleles for most subjects in the first cohort. A later genetic analysis reported fewer N-insertions in productive TCRs among donors in an Asian-associated ancestry cluster than the 666-donor mean. The authors suggested that the approach could potentially be generalized to other disease states and immunological phenotypes. Linkage disequilibrium might explain the correlated functional status among segregating V segments, but an unknown experimental factor could not be excluded. In a later analysis, several top co-occurrence clusters were reported to appear linked to parvovirus B19, influenza, CMV and Epstein-Barr virus. Specific HLA alleles were associated with 15,000 to 20,000 TCR beta sequences at a false discovery rate of 0.05 in a later analysis. The presence/absence analyses assumed that sequencing depth was roughly uniform across donors, and that assumption may not be true. The study listed approximately 160 TCR beta chains as associated with cytomegalovirus. When HLA alleles, especially DR and DQ, strongly co-occurred, TCR associations were difficult to assign to individual alleles. While some public TCRs were present in many individuals, most TCR sequences turned up only very rarely across donors. A cluster of highly shared sequence variants was judged likely to represent a technical artifact of the sequencing pipeline. Immune exposure information for the cohort was limited to CMV serostatus. Broadly in line with IMGT annotations, most TCR beta V segments showed up in productive rearrangements about 90% or about 30% of the time in an earlier analysis of around 600 of the donors. A later analysis found that TCR association rates varied across HLA loci, with DRB1 alleles showing the most associated TCRs and HLA-C alleles the fewest. Approximately 16 rarely observed V segments, including chromosome 9 orphons, were excluded from the earlier analysis of just under 600 of the donors because counts were too low. In a later analysis, most CMV-associated TCR beta chains were found to appear HLA-restricted, with HLA associations seemingly driven largely by CMV exposure. A few of the identified cytomegalovirus-associated TCR beta chains were confirmed in vitro to be specific for cytomegalovirus antigens. Because some donors lacked HLA typing at each locus, the association tests relied only on the typed subset. The classifier was reported to diagnose cytomegalovirus status with high specificity and sensitivity in both the original and validation cohorts. In a later genetic analysis, a missense DCLRE1C variant was associated with V-gene and J-gene trimming of TCR beta chains, and the association was replicated in an independent cohort. In this cohort, only TCR beta chains were sequenced, and detectable features were limited by the absence of alpha or paired-chain data.

Details on this clone: Its target antigen remains unknown. No base quality information exists; no much larger clone differs at one position.

The cohort consisted of some 730 healthy bone marrow donors. All cohort members were sampled while nominally healthy, although unrecorded immune exposures were likely present. The donor was CMV seropositive and belonged to the group of a few hundred seropositive cohort members. A peripheral blood sample was provided by each donor, and peripheral blood mononuclear cells were used for TCR beta sequencing. Genomic DNA extraction from the blood cell samples was performed with the Qiagen DNeasy Blood Extraction Kit. Library method: the immunoSEQ multiplex PCR assay. A mixture of 60 forward primers for TCR Vbeta segments and 13 reverse primers for TCR Jbeta segments was used in the multiplex PCR. The CDR3 region of rearranged TCR beta genes was amplified from genomic DNA by a multiplex PCR assay. The amplified TCR beta libraries were sequenced on the Illumina HiSeq System as 87-base-pair reads. In the authors' own workflow: A later analysis counted about 76 million unique TCR beta chains across the 550 to 700 repertoires, and roughly 9.9 million of these chains were shared by at least two donors. A nearest-neighbor algorithm error-corrected the raw reads and collapsed the reads into unique sequences, merging closely related sequences to remove PCR and sequencing errors. Alignment of CDR3 sequences to IMGT reference sequences was used to assign V, D and J gene segments. For a sequence to be retained, a match of at least six nucleotides was required to both a V gene segment and a J gene segment. A rearrangement counted as productive if the CDR3 had no stop codons and remained in frame with V and J, and every other rearrangement counted as non-productive. Following IMGT convention, CDR3 was defined as the stretch from the second conserved V-encoded cysteine to the conserved J-encoded phenylalanine. The earlier analysis of about 590 of the donors excluded sequences that lacked an unambiguous match to a single V gene segment. An earlier analysis of several hundred of the donors called V segments functional above 56.7% productive rearrangements and segregating when the between-donor standard deviation exceeded 5%. A statistical classification framework was built for diagnosing cytomegalovirus status from the catalog of TCR beta chain sequences. In a later analysis, TCR nucleotide sequences were compared against IMGT/GENE-DB human TR gene sequences so that V and J genes could be assigned. A later analysis assigned CDR3 sequences and most-parsimonious VDJ recombination scenarios with the TCRdist pipeline. In a later analysis, each TCR beta chain was defined by its CDR3 amino acid sequence together with its V-gene family, and reads without a unique V-gene family were excluded. To address suspected cross-contamination and a sequencing artifact, a later analysis removed approximately 590 highly shared, low-generation-probability nucleotide sequences. In a later analysis, a clonal expansion index for each public chain was calculated from normalized within-repertoire ranks of inferred template counts. A later analysis computed generation probabilities with a VDJ recombination model fitted to out-of-frame rearrangements, and checked the results against IGoR. In a later analysis, hypergeometric tests were used to score TCR-TCR, TCR-HLA and TCR-CMV co-occurrence, with a repertoire-size bias correction applied to TCR pairs. False discovery rates were estimated in a later analysis by permuting HLA or CMV assignments 20 times. A later analysis grouped co-occurring TCRs with DBSCAN, adding TCRdist sequence similarity when clustering within HLA-allele-positive subsets. Co-occurrence clustering excluded repertoires with fewer than 30,000 or more than 120,000 public chains, plus five with anomalous nucleotide sharing. The immuneACCESS repertoire file appears here via TCRdb, limited to in-frame rearrangements. These files lack a portion of the clones; in checked studies, under half of the deficit traces to unresolved V genes, and the cause of the others is not known. That table is the source of V, J and clone size, and D and trimming were worked out from the DNA. Present in this sample are around 150,000 clones, under 70% of which were seen just once. The top ten hold 8% to 13% of the sample.

For this chain, trimming is 6 bases at the V end and 5 bases at the J end, and the number of junction bases without a gene match is 6. Taken from the germline V gene, the CDR1 and CDR2 loops are ENHRY and SYGVKD. The CDR3 covers 15 residues, taking in both the cysteine and the phenylalanine. Only CDR3 DNA is held: 45 bases, read in frame from base 1. The sample was PBMCs. The rearrangement combines TRBV10-3 with TRBJ1-5, with 11 middle bases fitting TRBD1. This receptor was taken from a man younger than 40 in good health and CMV-seropositive. The nucleotide sequence is given as TGTGCCATCAGGGTGGGACAGGGGGACCATCAGCCCCAGCATTTT. Translated, it gives CAIRVGQGDHQPQHF.